This TCR beta chain was captured in a study of cytotoxic CD8 clonotypes in ibrutinib-treated CLL. Background on the study: With a range of 6 to 36, the median treatment time before response samples were taken was approximately twelve months.

As for this clone: Its antigen is as yet unknown.

The CDR3 runs to 15 residues. V lost 10 bases to trimming and J lost 7 bases, with 23 bases between them. CDR1 is MDHEN, CDR2 SYDVKM, per germline. Study results and caveats: Starting clonality was above that of age-matched healthy donors and tracked circulating CD8+ T-cell counts. Investigators sampled sustained-remission and progressing patients at differing times. Rising at ibrutinib response, clonality subsequently fell back toward baseline at progression.

Assay used: immunoSEQ multiplex PCR; TCRdb lists only in-frame clones, some missing. The table lists about 140,000 clones, 70% to 85% of them singletons. The chain recombines TRBV28 with TRBJ1-5, with D perhaps TRBD1 (6 bases). Sequencing was performed on PBMCs, taken after 12 months of ibrutinib treatment. The source of this sequence is a human donor with chronic lymphocytic leukemia. CDR3 nucleotide sequence: TGTGCCACTGACAGGACATTTGGAAATAGGCAGCCCCAGCATTTT. This sequence encodes CATDRTFGNRQPQHF.